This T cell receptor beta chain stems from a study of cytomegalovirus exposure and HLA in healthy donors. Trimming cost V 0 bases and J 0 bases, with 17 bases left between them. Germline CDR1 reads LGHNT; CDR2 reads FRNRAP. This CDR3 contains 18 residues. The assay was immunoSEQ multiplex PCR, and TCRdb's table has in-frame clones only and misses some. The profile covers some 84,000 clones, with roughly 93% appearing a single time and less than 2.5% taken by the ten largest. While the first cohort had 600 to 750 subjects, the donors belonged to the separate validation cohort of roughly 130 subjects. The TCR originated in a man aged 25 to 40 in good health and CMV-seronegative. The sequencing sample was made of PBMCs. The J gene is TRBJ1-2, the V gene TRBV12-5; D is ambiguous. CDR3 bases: TGTGCTAGTGGTTTGGTACTGAGCCGGGGTCCTCCTAACTATGGCTACACCTTC. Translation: CASGLVLSRGPPNYGYTF. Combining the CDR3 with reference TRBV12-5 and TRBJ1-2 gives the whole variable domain DARVTQTPRHKVTEMGQEVTMRCQPILGHNTVFWYRQTMMQGLELLAYFRNRAPLDDSGMPKDRFSAEMPDATLATLKIQPSEPRDSAVYFCASGLVLSRGPPNYGYTFGSGTRLTVV.